This T cell receptor beta chain was identified during a study of T cells in Graves' hyperthyroidism and ophthalmopathy. Study conclusions and caveats: Before onset, ophthalmopathy was predicted by the model a median approximately 6.6 months earlier.

Fresh peripheral blood, around 9.5 ml, yielded the PBMCs. The ends were cut back, 1 base at V and 0 bases at J, with 7 bases in the middle. CDR3 length: 14 amino acids. Per the germline V gene, CDR1 is LNHNV and CDR2 is YYDKDF (reference sequence). The table lists this clonotype with many counts. Its matching antigen is unknown. TCR beta CDR3 regions were amplified from RNA transcripts. The study used the HTBI primer set for a first-round RT-PCR of the TCR CDR3. Using its own MiXCR run on the multiplex PCR reads, TCRdb lists one record per CDR3 protein. Found here are approximately 510,000 distinct CDR3 sequences, under 25% of them singletons; the top ten hold 26%.

This sequence originates from a man aged 18 to 30 with Graves' hyperthyroidism. This rearrangement joins TRBV15 to TRBJ2-7; D possibly corresponds to TRBD2 (5 bases). Sequencing was done on a sample of blood. The CDR3 region has the DNA TGTGCCACCAGCAGAGGTGGGAGCTCCTACGAGCAGTACTTC. Translated, it gives CATSRGGSSYEQYF.